This T cell receptor beta chain comes out of a study of breast tumors, draining lymph nodes, adjacent tissues. CDR1 is SGHTA and CDR2 is FQGNSA in the germline V gene. This CDR3 region has 13 residues. Between the trimmed V and J ends, which lost 3 bases and 9 bases, there was a span of 14 bases. TCRdb ran MiXCR on the multiplex PCR reads and lists one entry per CDR3 protein. This table has 160,000 or so distinct CDR3 sequences, 30% to 35% appearing once. Axillary draining lymph nodes of breast cancer patients supplied the node samples. This sequence was found in a female donor with breast cancer. Some clones in this sample may be carry-over from other donors' samples. The sample comprised axillary lymph node tissue. The chain has TRBV7-2 and TRBJ2-5, with a tentative D call TRBD2 (6 bases). CDR3 coding DNA: TGTGCCAGCAGCTTGGCGGGGCTCGAGGCCCAGTACTTC. Translation: CASSLAGLEAQYF.